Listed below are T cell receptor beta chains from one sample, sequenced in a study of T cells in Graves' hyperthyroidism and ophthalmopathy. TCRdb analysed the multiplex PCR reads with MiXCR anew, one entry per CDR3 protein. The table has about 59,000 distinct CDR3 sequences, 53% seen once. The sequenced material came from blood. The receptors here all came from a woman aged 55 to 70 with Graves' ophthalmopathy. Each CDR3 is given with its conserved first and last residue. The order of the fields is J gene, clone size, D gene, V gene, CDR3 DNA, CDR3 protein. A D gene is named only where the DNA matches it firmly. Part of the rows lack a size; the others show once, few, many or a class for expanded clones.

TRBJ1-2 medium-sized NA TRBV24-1 TGTGCCACCAGTGAGGGGGAGGGCTATGGCTACACCTTC CATSEGEGYGYTF
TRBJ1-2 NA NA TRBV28 TGTGCCAGCAGTACAGAAACCCCGGAGGCAGGGGTTGGTGGCTACACCTTC CASSTETPEAGVGGYTF
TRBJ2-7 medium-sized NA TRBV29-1 TGCAGCGTCGGGACCGTTTCCTACGAGCAGTACTTC CSVGTVSYEQYF
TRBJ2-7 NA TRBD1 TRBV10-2 TGCGCCAGCGAAGGACAGGGGAGCTACGAGCAGTACTTC CASEGQGSYEQYF
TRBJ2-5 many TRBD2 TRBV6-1 TGTGCCAGCACCAGGAGCGGGGGGGAGACCCAGTACTTC CASTRSGGETQYF
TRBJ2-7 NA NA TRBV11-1 NA CASSFYICSARTSGGVYEQYF
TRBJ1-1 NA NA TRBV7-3 TGTGCCAGCAGCTTATTTATGGGGAACACTGAAGCTTTCTTT CASSLFMGNTEAFF
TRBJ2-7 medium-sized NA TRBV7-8 TGTGCCAGCAGCCCCGCGTGGGACGAGCAGTACTTC CASSPAWDEQYF
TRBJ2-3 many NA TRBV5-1 TGCGCCAGCAGCTTGGAAGCGGGCACCACAGATACGCAGTATTTT CASSLEAGTTDTQYF
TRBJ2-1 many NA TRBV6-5 TGTGCCAGCAGTCCACTCGGGACATCGCGTCTTGGGCAGTTCTTC CASSPLGTSRLGQFF
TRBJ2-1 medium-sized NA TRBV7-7 TGTGCCAGCAGCTTAGCGCAGGGTGGGAATGAGCAGTTCTTC CASSLAQGGNEQFF
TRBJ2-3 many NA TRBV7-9 TGTGCCAGCAGCGCAACACAGGGATTGGGCACAGATACGCAGTATTTT CASSATQGLGTDTQYF
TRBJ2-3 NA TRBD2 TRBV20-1 TGCAGTGCCGAACGGACTAGCGGGCAAGATACGCAGTATTTT CSAERTSGQDTQYF
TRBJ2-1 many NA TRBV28 TGTGCCAGCAGTGCCTACAGGGTTATCTATGAGCAGTTCTTC CASSAYRVIYEQFF
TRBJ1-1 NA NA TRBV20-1 TGCAGTGCTAGAGTGGGACTAGCGGGCTTGCCTCCTTTCTTT CSARVGLAGLPPFF
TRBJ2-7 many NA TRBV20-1 TGCAGTGCTAGAGAACGGCCAAGTAGCTCCTACGAGCAGTACTTC CSARERPSSSYEQYF
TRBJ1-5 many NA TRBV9 TGTGCCAGCAGCGTAGGCCCGTACCAGCCCCAGCATTTT CASSVGPYQPQHF
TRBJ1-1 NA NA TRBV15 TGTGCCACCAGCAGAGGGGCCTTGAACACTGAAGCTTTCTTT CATSRGALNTEAFF
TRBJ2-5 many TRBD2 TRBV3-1 TGTGCCAGCAGCCCTTGGACTAGCGGAACGCAAGAGACCCAGTACTTC CASSPWTSGTQETQYF
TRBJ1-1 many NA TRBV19 TGTGCCAGTAGCAGATCAAACACTGAAGCTTTCTTT CASSRSNTEAFF
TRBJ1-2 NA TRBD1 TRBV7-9 TGTGCCAGCAGCTGGGACAGGGGAGGCTGTGGCTACACCTTC CASSWDRGGCGYTF
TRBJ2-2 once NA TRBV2 TGTGCCAGCAGTGCCCACACCGGGGAGCTGTTTTTT CASSAHTGELFF
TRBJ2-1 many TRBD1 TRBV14 TGTGCCAGCAGCCAAGTGAGCAGGGGGCTCAACAATGAGCAGTTCTTC CASSQVSRGLNNEQFF
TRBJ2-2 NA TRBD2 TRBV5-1 TGCGCCAGCAGCTTCTGGACTAGCGGGAGTACCGGGGAGCTGTTTTTT CASSFWTSGSTGELFF
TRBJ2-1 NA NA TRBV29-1 TGCAGCTTGGGGACGGAGGTTGAGCAGTTCTTC CSLGTEVEQFF
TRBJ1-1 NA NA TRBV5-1 TGCGCCAGCGGGGTCGGGTTAGAGGACACTGAAGCTTTCTTT CASGVGLEDTEAFF
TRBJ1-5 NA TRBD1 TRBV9 TGTGCCAGCAGCGTAGATGGGACAGGGGGCAATCAGCCCCAGCATTTT CASSVDGTGGNQPQHF
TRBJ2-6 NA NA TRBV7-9 TGTGCCAGCAGCTCAGCTGGGGACAACGTCCTGACTTTC CASSSAGDNVLTF
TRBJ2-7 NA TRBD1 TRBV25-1 TGTGCCAGCAGTGAAACAGGGGGCTACGAGCAGTACTTC CASSETGGYEQYF
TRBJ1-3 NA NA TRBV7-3 TGTGCCAGCAGCTTAGGGGGGCAGGGCATGGATGGCTACACCATATATTTT CASSLGGQGMDGYTIYF